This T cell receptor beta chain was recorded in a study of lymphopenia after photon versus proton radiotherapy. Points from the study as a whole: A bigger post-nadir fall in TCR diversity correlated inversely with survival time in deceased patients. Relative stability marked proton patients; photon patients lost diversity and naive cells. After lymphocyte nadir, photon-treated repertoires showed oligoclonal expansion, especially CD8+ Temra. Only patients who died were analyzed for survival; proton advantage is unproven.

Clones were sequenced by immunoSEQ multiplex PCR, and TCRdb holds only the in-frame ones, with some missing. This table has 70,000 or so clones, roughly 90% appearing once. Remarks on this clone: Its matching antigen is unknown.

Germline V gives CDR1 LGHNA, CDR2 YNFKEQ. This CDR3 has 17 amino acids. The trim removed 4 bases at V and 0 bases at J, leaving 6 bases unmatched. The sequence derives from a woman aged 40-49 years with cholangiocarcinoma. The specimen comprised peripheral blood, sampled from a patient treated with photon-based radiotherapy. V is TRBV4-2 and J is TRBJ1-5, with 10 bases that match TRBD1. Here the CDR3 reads CASSRRTGGDSNQPQHF. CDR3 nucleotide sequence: TGTGCCAGCAGCCGACGGACAGGGGGAGATAGCAATCAGCCCCAGCATTTT.